The T cell receptor (beta chain) described here comes from a study of blood T cell repertoires in COVID-19. Study as a whole: The United States, Italy and Spain supplied acute and convalescent COVID-19 samples. PBMCs, B-cell-depleted T cells, or T cells were the source of the cDNA or gDNA that made up the material.

In the authors' methods: Counts of nucleated cells, estimated from reference gene primer amplification, were obtained. The repertoire was sequenced with immunoSEQ multiplex PCR; TCRdb's copy has only in-frame clones and lacks some. The DNA gave D and trimming, while V, J and clone size come from that table. The sample consists of around 95,000 clones, under 90% of them appearing once. Germline loops: CDR1 SNHLY, CDR2 FYNNEI. The length of the CDR3 is 14 residues. The V end lost 6 bases, the J end lost 6 bases, and 17 bases lay between the germline ends. The gene calls are TRBV2 and TRBJ1-1; maybe TRBD1 (6 bases). Sample: peripheral blood. This receptor was identified in a human donor in a cohort sampled during active COVID-19. CDR3 coding DNA: TGTGCCAGCAGGAACTCCAGGGGCACGGCTGAAGCTTTCTTT. Protein: CASRNSRGTAEAFF.